This TCR beta chain was documented in a study of cytomegalovirus exposure and HLA in healthy donors. Study-level results: Investigators reported 150 to 200 TCR beta chains as tied to cytomegalovirus. Within the 95 to 150 validation repertoires, first-cohort TCR clusters tended to co-occur, according to a later analysis.

V lost 2 bases and J lost 3; bases outside the gene matches: 5. Germline CDR1 and CDR2: SEHNR and FQNEAQ (reference sequence). The CDR3 has 16 residues. Of note for this clone: Its target is not known.

TCRdb's table, derived via immunoSEQ multiplex PCR, lists solely in-frame clones and lacks some. The sample gives 55,000 to 75,000 clones, 85% to 95% of which show up once; 6.5% to 9% is in the top ten. The sample taken for sequencing was PBMCs. The receptor comes from a young woman in good health and CMV-seropositive. This chain joins TRBV7-9 and TRBJ2-1, with 9 bases lining up with TRBD2. The CDR3 bases are TGTGCCAGCAGCTTAAGTCTTAGCGGGAGCTACAATGAGCAGTTCTTC. Its protein is CASSLSLSGSYNEQFF.